Below, one T cell receptor (beta chain) is given with its context. Its target is unknown. This may arise from a read error, as a much more abundant clone is one base away. 5'RACE template switching added a universal primer site and UMIs to TCR cDNA. TCRdb reanalysed the 5' RACE reads using MiXCR and keeps one entry per CDR3 protein. The sample carries under 200,000 distinct CDR3 sequences, less than 9% recorded once. Per the germline V gene, CDR1 is SGHRS and CDR2 is YFSETQ. This CDR3 comprises 11 residues. This sample was included in a study of T cells after yellow fever vaccination. Overall study: Libraries from low-cell-number fractions were prepared with the SMART-Seq v4 Ultra Low Input RNA kit. General observations from the study: The study found a weaker secondary response that peaked faster, day 5 versus 15. Most primary-vaccination clones recurred post-booster (roughly 96% CD4, over 70% CD8).

The chain recombines TRBV5-1 with TRBJ2-5; D call uncertain. Sequenced here: CD4+ T cells sorted from PBMCs, sampled about 5 days after the first yellow fever vaccination. This TCR derives from a man aged 18 to 30 who received the YFV17D yellow fever vaccine. CDR3 bases: TGCGCCACCAGCTTGGAGCGGACCCAGTACTTC. Its protein product is CATSLERTQYF. The full variable domain, rest sourced from reference TRBV5-1 and TRBJ2-5, is KAGVTQTPRYLIKTRGQQVTLSCSPISGHRSVSWYQQTPGQGLQFLFEYFSETQRNKGNFPGRFSGRQFSNSRSEMNVSTLELGDSALYLCATSLERTQYFGPGTRLLVL.